This passage covers 6 T cell receptor beta chains from one sample sequenced in a study of shared clonotypes between healthy human individuals. The assay was immunoSEQ multiplex PCR, and TCRdb's table has in-frame clones only and misses some. The table has 300,000 to 400,000 clones, under 80% seen once. The specimen sequenced was memory CD4+ T cells sorted from blood. Noted subset: CD45RA-negative fraction. Source of these receptors: a man under 40 in good health.

The chain couples TRBV27 to TRBJ2-5; a weak D match, TRBD2 (6 bases). The CDR3 is 15 residues long. The V end was cut by 5 bases, the J end by 7 bases, with 20 bases between. Germline assignment: CDR1 MNHEY and CDR2 SMNVEV (reference sequence). The CDR3 DNA follows: TGTGCCAGCAGTGCATCAGGGTCTATCGGGGGGACCCAGTACTTC. Amino acid sequence: CASSASGSIGGTQYF.

The chain is built from TRBV6-1 and TRBJ2-5, with 7 bases that match TRBD1. The CDR3 length is 14 residues. The V and J ends lost 2 bases and 6 bases, in that order; junction bases with no gene match: 6. Germline values: CDR1 MNHNS, CDR2 SASEGT. The CDR3 DNA sequence: TGTGCCAGCAGTGAACAAGAGGGGGCCCAGACCCAGTACTTC. It encodes CASSEQEGAQTQYF.

The chain recombines TRBV7-3 with TRBJ2-1; D remains ambiguous. The CDR3 consists of 14 residues. Germline lookup yields CDR1 SGHTA and CDR2 FQGTGA. V was clipped by 2 bases and J by 0 bases, with 5 bases between them. CDR3 amino acids: CASSLQPSYNEQFF. In DNA, the CDR3 is TGTGCCAGCAGCTTACAGCCCTCCTACAATGAGCAGTTCTTC.

This clone was seen a handful of times. This chain connects TRBV10-1 to TRBJ2-1; 7 bases align to TRBD1. The germline CDR1 and CDR2 sequences are WNHNN and SYGVQD (reference sequence). The CDR3 is 14 amino acids. After removal of 4 bases from V and 2 bases from J, the junction contained 2 bases not matched to a gene. CDR3 in amino acids: CASSVGQAYNEQFF. The CDR3 DNA reads as TGCGCCAGCAGTGTTGGACAGGCCTACAATGAGCAGTTCTTC.

This sequence joins TRBV7-9 and TRBJ1-1, with 7 bases lining up with TRBD1. This CDR3 has 15 amino acids. CDR1 SEHNR and CDR2 FQNEAQ come from the germline V gene (reference sequence). V lost 5 bases and J lost 1; bases outside the gene matches: 7. Here the CDR3 reads CASSLTGDRNTEAFF. CDR3 sequence (DNA): TGTGCCAGCAGCCTCACAGGGGATCGGAACACTGAAGCTTTCTTT.

The V and J genes are TRBV5-1 and TRBJ2-3, with 12 positions matching TRBD2. Germline-derived CDR1 and CDR2 are SGHRS and YFSETQ. The J segment lost 1 base and the V segment lost 0 bases, leaving 6 bases of the junction unmatched. CDR3 length: 18 amino acids. In DNA form, the CDR3 reads TGCGCCAGCAGCTTGGGGACTAGCGGGAAAAGGGGCACAGATACGCAGTATTTT. Translated, it gives CASSLGTSGKRGTDTQYF. Variable domain in full (rest from reference TRBV5-1 and TRBJ2-3): KAGVTQTPRYLIKTRGQQVTLSCSPISGHRSVSWYQQTPGQGLQFLFEYFSETQRNKGNFPGRFSGRQFSNSRSEMNVSTLELGDSALYLCASSLGTSGKRGTDTQYFGPGTRLTVL.